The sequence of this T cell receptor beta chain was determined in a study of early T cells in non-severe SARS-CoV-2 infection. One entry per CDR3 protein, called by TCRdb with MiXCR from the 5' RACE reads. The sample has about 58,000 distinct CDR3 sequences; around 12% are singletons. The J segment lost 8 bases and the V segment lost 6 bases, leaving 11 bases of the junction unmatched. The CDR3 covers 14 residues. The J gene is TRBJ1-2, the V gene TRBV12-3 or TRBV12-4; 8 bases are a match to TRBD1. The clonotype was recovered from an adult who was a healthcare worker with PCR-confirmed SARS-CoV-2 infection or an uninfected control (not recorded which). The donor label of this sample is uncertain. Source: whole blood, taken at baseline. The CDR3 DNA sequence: TGTGCCAGCAGCCCACGTTTGACAGGGGAAGGCTACACCTTC. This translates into CASSPRLTGEGYTF.